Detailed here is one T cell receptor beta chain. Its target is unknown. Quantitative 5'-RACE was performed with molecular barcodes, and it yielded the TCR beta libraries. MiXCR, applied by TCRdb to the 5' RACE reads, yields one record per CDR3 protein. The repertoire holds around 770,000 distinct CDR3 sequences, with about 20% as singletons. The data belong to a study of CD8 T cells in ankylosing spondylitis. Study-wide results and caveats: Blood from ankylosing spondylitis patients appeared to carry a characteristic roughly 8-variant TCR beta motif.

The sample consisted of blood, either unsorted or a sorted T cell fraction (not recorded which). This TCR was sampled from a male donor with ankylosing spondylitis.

The CDR3, as DNA: TGCGCCAGCAGTGAGTCTCTAGCGGACCAAGAGACCCAGTACTTC. Translation: CASSESLADQETQYF. The gene calls are TRBV10-2 and TRBJ2-5, with 7 nucleotides matching TRBD2. The trim removed 0 bases at V and 0 bases at J, leaving 1 base unmatched. The CDR3 contains 15 residues. Germline V gene lookup returns CDR1 WSHSY and CDR2 SAAADI.